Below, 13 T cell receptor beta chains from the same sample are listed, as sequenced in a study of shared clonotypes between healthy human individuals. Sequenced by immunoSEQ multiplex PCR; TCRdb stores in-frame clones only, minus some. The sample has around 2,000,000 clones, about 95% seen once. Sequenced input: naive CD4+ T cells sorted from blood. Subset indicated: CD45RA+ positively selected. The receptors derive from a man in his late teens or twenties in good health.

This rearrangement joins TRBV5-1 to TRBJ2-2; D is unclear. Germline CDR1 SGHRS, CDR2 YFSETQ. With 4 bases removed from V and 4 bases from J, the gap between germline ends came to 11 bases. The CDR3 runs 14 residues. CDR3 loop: CASSAKVGTGELFF. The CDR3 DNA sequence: TGCGCCAGCAGCGCCAAGGTGGGCACCGGGGAGCTGTTTTTT.

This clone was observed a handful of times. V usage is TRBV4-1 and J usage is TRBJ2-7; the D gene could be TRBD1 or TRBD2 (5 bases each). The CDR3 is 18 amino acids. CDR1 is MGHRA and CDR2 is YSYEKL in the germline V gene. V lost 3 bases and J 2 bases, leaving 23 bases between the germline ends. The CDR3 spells CASSHLGYSGTEPYEQYF. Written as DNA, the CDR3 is TGCGCCAGCAGCCACCTTGGATATTCCGGGACCGAACCCTACGAGCAGTACTTC.

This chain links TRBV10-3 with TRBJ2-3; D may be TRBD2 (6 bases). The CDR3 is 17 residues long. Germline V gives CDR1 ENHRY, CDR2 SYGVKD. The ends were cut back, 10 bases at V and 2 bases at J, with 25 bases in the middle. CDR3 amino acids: CATSGDLERADTDTQYF. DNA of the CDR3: TGTGCCACCTCAGGAGACTTGGAGCGGGCGGACACAGATACGCAGTATTTT.

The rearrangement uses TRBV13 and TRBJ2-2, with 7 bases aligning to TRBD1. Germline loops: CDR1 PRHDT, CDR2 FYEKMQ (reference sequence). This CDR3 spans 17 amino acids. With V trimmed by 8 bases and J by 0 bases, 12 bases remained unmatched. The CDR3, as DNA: TGTGCCAGCTATGACAGGGATTTCAACTCGAACACCGGGGAGCTGTTTTTT. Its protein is CASYDRDFNSNTGELFF. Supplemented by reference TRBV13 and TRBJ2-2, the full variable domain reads AAGVIQSPRHLIKEKRETATLKCYPIPRHDTVYWYQQGPGQDPQFLISFYEKMQSDKGSIPDRFSAQQFSDYHSELNMSSLELGDSALYFCASYDRDFNSNTGELFFGEGSRLTVL.

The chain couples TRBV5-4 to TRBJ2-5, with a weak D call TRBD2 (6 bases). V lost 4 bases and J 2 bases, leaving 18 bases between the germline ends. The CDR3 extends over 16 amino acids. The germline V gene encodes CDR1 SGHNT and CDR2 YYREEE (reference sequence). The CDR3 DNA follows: TGTGCCAGCAGCCCCGCACAGAGGGACTCACAAGAGACCCAGTACTTC. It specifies CASSPAQRDSQETQYF.

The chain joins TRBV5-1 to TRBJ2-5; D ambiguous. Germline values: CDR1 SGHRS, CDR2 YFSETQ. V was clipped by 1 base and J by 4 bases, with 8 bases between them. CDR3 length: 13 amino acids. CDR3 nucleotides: TGCGCCAGCAGCTTGTTACAACGAGAGACCCAGTACTTC. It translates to CASSLLQRETQYF.

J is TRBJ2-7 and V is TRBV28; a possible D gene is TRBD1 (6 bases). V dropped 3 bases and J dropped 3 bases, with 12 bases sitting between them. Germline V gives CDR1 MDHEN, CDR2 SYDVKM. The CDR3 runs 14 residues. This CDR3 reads CASSFETGGYEQYF. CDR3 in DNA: TGTGCCAGCAGTTTCGAGACAGGTGGCTACGAGCAGTACTTC.

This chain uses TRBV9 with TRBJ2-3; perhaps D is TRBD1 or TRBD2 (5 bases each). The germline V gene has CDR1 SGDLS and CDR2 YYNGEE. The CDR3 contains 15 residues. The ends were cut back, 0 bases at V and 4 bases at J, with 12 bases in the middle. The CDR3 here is CASSVGHGAADTQYF. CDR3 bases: TGTGCCAGCAGCGTAGGCCACGGGGCGGCAGATACGCAGTATTTT.

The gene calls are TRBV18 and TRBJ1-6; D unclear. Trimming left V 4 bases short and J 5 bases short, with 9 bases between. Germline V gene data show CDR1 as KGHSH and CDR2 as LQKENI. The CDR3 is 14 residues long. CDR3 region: CASSRWEDNSPLHF. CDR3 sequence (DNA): TGTGCCAGCTCACGCTGGGAAGATAATTCACCCCTCCACTTT.

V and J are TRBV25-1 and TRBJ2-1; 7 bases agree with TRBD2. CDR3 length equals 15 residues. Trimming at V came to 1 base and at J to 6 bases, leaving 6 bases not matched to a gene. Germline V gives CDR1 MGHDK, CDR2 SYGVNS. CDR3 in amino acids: CASSEWGEGRNEQFF. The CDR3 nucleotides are TGTGCCAGCAGTGAATGGGGGGAGGGCCGCAATGAGCAGTTCTTC.

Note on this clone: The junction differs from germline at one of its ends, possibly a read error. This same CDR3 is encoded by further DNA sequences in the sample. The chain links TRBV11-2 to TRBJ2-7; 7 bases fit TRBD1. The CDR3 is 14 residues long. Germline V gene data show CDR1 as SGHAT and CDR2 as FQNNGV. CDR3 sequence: CASSLDRDSYEQYF. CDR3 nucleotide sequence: TGTGCCAGCAGCCTAGACAGGGATTCGTACGAGCAGTACTTC.

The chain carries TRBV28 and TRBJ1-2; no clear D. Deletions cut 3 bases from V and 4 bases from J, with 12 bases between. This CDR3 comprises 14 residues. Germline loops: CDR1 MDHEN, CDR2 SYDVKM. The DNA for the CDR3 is TGTGCCAGCAGTTTTTCCGCGAGCGGCTATGGCTACACCTTC. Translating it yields CASSFSASGYGYTF.

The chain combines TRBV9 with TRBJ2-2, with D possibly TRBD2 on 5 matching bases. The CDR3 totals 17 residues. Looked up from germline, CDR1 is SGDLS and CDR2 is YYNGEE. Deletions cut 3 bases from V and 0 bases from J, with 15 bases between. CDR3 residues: CASSAGYGRSNTGELFF. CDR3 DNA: TGTGCCAGCAGCGCGGGGTATGGGCGATCGAACACCGGGGAGCTGTTTTTT. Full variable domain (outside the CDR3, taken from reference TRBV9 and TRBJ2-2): DSGVTQTPKHLITATGQRVTLRCSPRSGDLSVYWYQQSLDQGLQFLIQYYNGEERAKGNILERFSAQQFPDLHSELNLSSLELGDSALYFCASSAGYGRSNTGELFFGEGSRLTVL.